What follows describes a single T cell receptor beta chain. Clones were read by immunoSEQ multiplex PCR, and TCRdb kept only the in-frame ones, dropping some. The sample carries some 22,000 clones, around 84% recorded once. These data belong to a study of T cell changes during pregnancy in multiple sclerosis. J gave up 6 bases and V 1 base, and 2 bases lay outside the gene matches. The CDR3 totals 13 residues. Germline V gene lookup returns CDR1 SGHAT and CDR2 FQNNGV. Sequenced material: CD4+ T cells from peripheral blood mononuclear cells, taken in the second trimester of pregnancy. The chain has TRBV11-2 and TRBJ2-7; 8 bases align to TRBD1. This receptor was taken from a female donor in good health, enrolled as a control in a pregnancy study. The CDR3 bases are TGTGCCAGCAGCTTAGGCAGGGGGCTCGAGCAGTACTTC. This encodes CASSLGRGLEQYF.